The TCR beta chain described here comes from a study of human T cells and chemical hapten exposure. TCRdb analysed the 5' RACE reads with MiXCR anew, one entry per CDR3 protein. The top ten hold 2% to 2.5% of the sample, which has roughly 81,000 distinct CDR3 sequences, roughly 8.4% seen once. This clonotype appeared many times. It was from unfractionated whole blood that total RNA was extracted. This CDR3 has 13 residues. With 6 bases clipped from V and 8 bases from J, the junction kept 8 bases outside the gene matches. Germline CDR1 reads SQVTM; CDR2 reads ANQGSEA. The origin of this receptor is a male donor in good health. This chain uses TRBV29-1 with TRBJ2-1, with 9 bases lining up with TRBD1. In DNA, the CDR3 is TGCAGCGTCGGGGACAGGGAGGACGATGAGCAGTTCTTC. Translated: CSVGDREDDEQFF.